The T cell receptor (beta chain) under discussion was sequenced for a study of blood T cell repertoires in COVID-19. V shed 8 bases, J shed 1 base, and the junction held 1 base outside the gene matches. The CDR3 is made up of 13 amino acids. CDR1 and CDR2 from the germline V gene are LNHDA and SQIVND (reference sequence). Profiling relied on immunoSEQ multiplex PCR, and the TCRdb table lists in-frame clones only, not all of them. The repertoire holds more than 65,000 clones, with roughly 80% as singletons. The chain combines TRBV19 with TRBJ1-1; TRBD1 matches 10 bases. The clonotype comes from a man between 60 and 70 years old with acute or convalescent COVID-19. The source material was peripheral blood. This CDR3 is CASGDRGNTEAFF. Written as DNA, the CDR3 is TGTGCCAGTGGGGACAGGGGGAACACTGAAGCTTTCTTT.